This TCR beta chain was recorded in a study of cytomegalovirus exposure and HLA in healthy donors. The CDR3 length is 12 residues. Germline V CDR1 and CDR2: SGHRS, YFSETQ. V lost 6 bases, J lost 11 bases, and 9 bases stayed unmatched. Findings and caveats of the study: With later analysis, a missense DCLRE1C variant became linked to TCR beta V- and J-gene trimming. Later analysis suggested links between common viral pathogens and several top significant clusters. Listed as cytomegalovirus-associated were 150 to 200 TCR beta chains. An analysis that came later showed most CMV-associated TCR beta chains appearing HLA-restricted.

With regard to this clone: Its target is not known.

This PCR relied on a set of 60 Vbeta primers and 13 Jbeta primers. Repertoires were generated with immunoSEQ multiplex PCR, while TCRdb's copy carries only in-frame clones and drops some. This table has some 180,000 clones, 82% appearing once. The sample was PBMCs. The receptor was derived from a man aged 35 to 55 in good health and CMV-seronegative. The V and J genes are TRBV5-1 and TRBJ1-1; 8 bases line up with TRBD1. The CDR3 DNA reads as TGCGCCAGCAATGAGGACAGGGAAGTTGCTTTCTTT. Translation gives CASNEDREVAFF.